This T cell receptor beta chain originates from a study of OX40 agonist ivuxolimab in advanced cancers. At the level of the study: Ivuxolimab, which patients received intravenously every 2 weeks, was dosed at 0.01 to 10 mg/kg. Three patients showed partial responses: one hepatocellular carcinoma and two cutaneous melanoma cases. Participants, 82.7% male, averaged roughly 55 years of age, ranging from about 23 to 85.

Autoimmune disease history or systemic immunosuppression barred patients. Germline CDR1 MNHEY, CDR2 SMNVEV (reference sequence). V was clipped by 4 bases and J by 4 bases, with 14 bases between them. The CDR3 consists of 14 residues. Here immunoSEQ multiplex PCR was the method, and the copy in TCRdb shows in-frame clones only, minus some. The table includes 20,000 to 25,000 clones, approximately 91% detected once. This specimen consisted of CD4+ or CD8+ T cells sorted from blood, obtained in a trial of the OX40 agonist ivuxolimab. The chain recombines TRBV27 with TRBJ2-7; TRBD2 might be the D (5 bases). This sequence originates from an adult with an advanced solid tumor such as melanoma, head and neck, liver or kidney cancer. In nucleotides, the CDR3 is TGTGCCAGCAGTTATTCGGACGGAGGATACGAGCAGTACTTC. Translated: CASSYSDGGYEQYF.